This entry concerns a single T cell receptor beta chain. These data originate in a study of blood T cell repertoires in COVID-19. Study-wide context: Acute and convalescent COVID-19 specimens originated in the United States, Italy and Spain. Sample material is recorded as cDNA or gDNA derived from T cells, B-cell-depleted T cells, or PBMCs.

There are 14 residues in the CDR3. Trimming cost V 1 base and J 2 bases, with 7 bases left between them. The germline V gene has CDR1 SGHTS and CDR2 YDEGEE. Original methodology: From reference gene primer amplification, estimates of nucleated cell counts were derived. Data came from immunoSEQ multiplex PCR; TCRdb stores just in-frame clones and leaves some out. That table gives V, J and clone size, and the DNA gave D and trimming. This table holds roughly 200,000 clones, 70% to 90% found once. The sequenced sample consisted of peripheral blood. The sequence was collected from a man aged 18 to 29 with active or convalescent COVID-19. The rearrangement joins TRBV5-8 to TRBJ2-1; weak D call: TRBD2 (5 bases). The CDR3 region is CASSLLAPYNEQFF. The CDR3 DNA sequence: TGTGCCAGCAGCTTGCTAGCCCCCTACAATGAGCAGTTCTTC.